Below, one T cell receptor beta chain is given with its context. The antigen remains unidentified. This CDR3 comprises 16 residues. Losses at the gene ends were 4 bases for V and 6 bases for J; bases not matched to a gene: 10. Germline V gene data show CDR1 as SGHTA and CDR2 as FQGTGA. These data are taken from a study of cytomegalovirus exposure and HLA in healthy donors. Whole-study findings and limits: Confirmation was obtained in vitro that a few CMV-associated chains are specific for CMV antigens.

Researchers ran the PCR with 60 Vbeta and 13 Jbeta primers. Per the authors' pipeline: There were around 78 million unique TCR beta chains by a later count, and 8.5 million to 14 million of them were shared. The protocol was immunoSEQ multiplex PCR, while the TCRdb copy is restricted to in-frame clones and leaves out a portion. Clone size and V and J calls were adopted from that table, with D and trimming inferred from the DNA. The sample has some 150,000 clones, more than 60% seen once; the top ten hold under 2%. Sequencing was performed on PBMCs. The TCR comes from a female donor in good health and CMV-seronegative. This rearrangement joins TRBV7-3 to TRBJ2-2; TRBD2 aligns across 8 bases. CDR3 nucleotides: TGTGCCAGCAGCTACTTGAGCGGGAGTTCTCCCGGGGAGCTGTTTTTT. Protein product: CASSYLSGSSPGELFF.